Listed here are 8 T cell receptor beta chains from one sample, sequenced in a study of blood T cell repertoires in COVID-19. Generated by immunoSEQ multiplex PCR, the TCRdb table keeps only in-frame clones and is missing some. The repertoire includes 250,000 to 400,000 clones, around 87% of them detected once, and about 5.4% sits in the top ten. The sequencing sample was made of PBMCs or T cells enriched from blood (not recorded which). These receptors were obtained from a woman under 40 who had recovered from COVID-19.

CDR3 in amino acids: CASSFRGLAGDEQFF. CDR3 sequence (DNA): TGTGCCAGCAGCTTCCGGGGACTAGCTGGCGATGAGCAGTTCTTC. The J gene is TRBJ2-1, the V gene TRBV7-3; TRBD2 agrees at 9 bases. V lost 3 bases, J lost 8 bases, and 8 bases stayed unmatched. From germline, CDR1 is SGHTA and CDR2 FQGTGA. The CDR3 spans 15 residues.

This clone has only one observation. The J gene is TRBJ1-4, the V gene TRBV28; no firm D call. The CDR3 runs 12 residues. Germline-derived CDR1 and CDR2 are MDHEN and SYDVKM. V was shortened by 6 bases and J by 8 bases, with 10 bases between the two germline ends. The CDR3 DNA is TGTGCCAGCAGCCACGCGGGCGAAAAACTGTTTTTT. Amino acid sequence: CASSHAGEKLFF.

The rearrangement joins TRBV19 to TRBJ1-4; a weak D match, TRBD1 (6 bases). The CDR3 is made up of 15 amino acids. The V end lost 7 bases, the J end lost 3 bases, and 15 bases lay between the germline ends. The germline V gene has CDR1 LNHDA and CDR2 SQIVND (reference sequence). CDR3 protein: CASTYGRGSNEKLFF. DNA of the CDR3: TGTGCCAGTACCTACGGCAGGGGTTCTAATGAAAAACTGTTTTTT.

The chain joins TRBV7-9 to TRBJ2-1; 8 bases map to TRBD2. V lost 5 bases and J lost 7; bases outside the gene matches: 4. This CDR3 is built from 13 residues. Germline values: CDR1 SEHNR, CDR2 FQNEAQ (reference sequence). CDR3: CASSQSGGNEQFF. The CDR3 coding sequence is TGTGCCAGCAGCCAATCGGGGGGGAATGAGCAGTTCTTC.

The rearrangement joins TRBV6-2 or TRBV6-3 to TRBJ1-4; no clear D gene. CDR1 is MNHEY and CDR2 is SVGEGT in the germline V gene. The CDR3 spans 13 residues. Trimming removed 5 bases from V and 8 bases from J, with 12 bases in between. CDR3: CASSREEREKLFF. The CDR3, as DNA: TGTGCCAGCAGTCGGGAGGAAAGAGAAAAACTGTTTTTT.

This sequence joins TRBV5-1 and TRBJ1-6, with 7 bases that match TRBD1. The CDR3 spans 16 residues. CDR1 and CDR2 from the germline V gene are SGHRS and YFSETQ. V was clipped by 0 bases and J by 10 bases; unmatched bases: 10. The chain's CDR3 is CASSLARGTVLSPLHF. In nucleotides, the CDR3 is TGCGCCAGCAGCTTGGCCCGTGGGACAGTGCTCTCACCCCTCCACTTT.

The CDR3 region has the DNA TGTGCCTGGAGTGTTTGGGAGGGGGGAGAGCAGTACTTC. The encoded protein is CAWSVWEGGEQYF. The J gene is TRBJ2-7, the V gene TRBV30, with D maybe TRBD2 (7 bases). This CDR3 comprises 13 residues. Trimming cost V 0 bases and J 7 bases, with 13 bases left between them. Germline V gene lookup returns CDR1 GTSNPN and CDR2 SVGIG (reference sequence).

In nucleotides, the CDR3 is TGTGCCATCAGTGATAGTAGGGGGGGAGAAGAGACCCAGTACTTC. Translated, it gives CAISDSRGGEETQYF. The chain is built from TRBV10-3 and TRBJ2-5; TRBD2 is a possible D gene (7 bases). V was shortened by 3 bases and J by 3 bases, with 14 bases between the two germline ends. Germline V gene sequence: CDR1 ENHRY, CDR2 SYGVKD. The CDR3 contains 15 residues.